The sequence of this T cell receptor beta chain was determined in a study of shared clonotypes between healthy human individuals. Study-level points and caveats: Naive subsets tended to show greater estimated richness than memory subsets. Clonotype sharing among donors likely depends on sequencing depth. Relative to their counterparts shared across all four donors, non-shared clonotypes exhibited diminished generation probabilities. Rarefaction showed sorted-subset sequencing was incomplete despite large depth.

Repertoires were generated with immunoSEQ multiplex PCR, while TCRdb's copy carries only in-frame clones and drops some. The data show 800,000 to 1,200,000 clones, about 80% seen once. On this clone itself: The antigen remains undetermined.

The sequencing sample was made of memory CD4+ T cells from PBMCs. As for subset: CD45RA-negative fraction. This receptor was taken from a man younger than 30 in good health. Some clones in this sample may be carry-over from other donors' samples.

The DNA of the CDR3 is TGTGCCAGCAGTTTACAGGGAGCGACCCAGCATTTT. Protein: CASSLQGATQHF. The chain employs TRBV28 and TRBJ1-5; tentative D call: TRBD1 (5 bases). V lost 2 bases to trimming and J lost 11 bases, with 10 bases between them. This CDR3 contains 12 residues. CDR1 and CDR2 (germline): MDHEN, SYDVKM.